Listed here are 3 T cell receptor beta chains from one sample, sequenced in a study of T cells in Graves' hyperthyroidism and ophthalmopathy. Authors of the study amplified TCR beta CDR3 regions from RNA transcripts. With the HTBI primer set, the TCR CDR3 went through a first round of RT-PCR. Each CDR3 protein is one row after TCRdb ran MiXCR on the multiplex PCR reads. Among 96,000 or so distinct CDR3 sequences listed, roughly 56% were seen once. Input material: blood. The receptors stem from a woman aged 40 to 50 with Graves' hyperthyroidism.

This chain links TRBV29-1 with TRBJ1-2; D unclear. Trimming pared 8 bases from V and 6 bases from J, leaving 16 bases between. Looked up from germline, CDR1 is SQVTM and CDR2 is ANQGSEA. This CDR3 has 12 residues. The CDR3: CSQEPRLDGYTF. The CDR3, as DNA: TGCAGCCAAGAGCCTCGCCTCGATGGCTACACCTTC.

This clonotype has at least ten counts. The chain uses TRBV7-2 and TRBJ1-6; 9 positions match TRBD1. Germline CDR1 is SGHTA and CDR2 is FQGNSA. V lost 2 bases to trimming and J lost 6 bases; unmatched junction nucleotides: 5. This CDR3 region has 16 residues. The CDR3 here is CASSLYRTGVNSPLHF. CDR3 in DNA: TGTGCCAGCAGCTTATATAGGACAGGGGTTAATTCACCCCTCCACTTT.

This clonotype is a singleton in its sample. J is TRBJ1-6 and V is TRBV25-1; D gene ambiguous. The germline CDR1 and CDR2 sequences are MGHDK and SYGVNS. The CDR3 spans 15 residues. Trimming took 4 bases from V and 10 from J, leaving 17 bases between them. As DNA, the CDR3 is TGTGCCAGCAGTGCTAGAGCAACAGTCTTGTCACCCCTCCACTTT. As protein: CASSARATVLSPLHF.